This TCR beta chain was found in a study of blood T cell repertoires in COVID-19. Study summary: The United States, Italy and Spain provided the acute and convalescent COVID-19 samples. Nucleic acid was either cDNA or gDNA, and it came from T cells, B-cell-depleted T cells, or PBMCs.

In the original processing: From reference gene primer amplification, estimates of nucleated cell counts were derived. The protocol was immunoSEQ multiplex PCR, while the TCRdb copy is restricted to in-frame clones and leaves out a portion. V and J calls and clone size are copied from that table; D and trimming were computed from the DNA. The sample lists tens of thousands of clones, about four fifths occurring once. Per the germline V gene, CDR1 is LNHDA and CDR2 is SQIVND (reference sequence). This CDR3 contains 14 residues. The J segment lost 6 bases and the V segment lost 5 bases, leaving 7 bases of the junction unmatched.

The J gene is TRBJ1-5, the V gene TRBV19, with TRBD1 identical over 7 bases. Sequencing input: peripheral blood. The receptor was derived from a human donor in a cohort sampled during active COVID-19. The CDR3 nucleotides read TGTGCCAGTAGTGCACAGGGGAAGGGTCAGCCCCAGCATTTT. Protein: CASSAQGKGQPQHF.